One T cell receptor beta chain is described in this entry. Its antigen remains unidentified. Per-base qualities were not stored, and no clone one base away is much larger. This sample stems from a study of identical twins (dated by TCRdb to between 2015 and 2016). About the full investigation: To test whether fetal clonotypes persist, the study used deep sequencing on TCR alpha and beta repertoires from monozygotic twins, unrelated adults of various ages, and cord blood. Replicate twin experiments were performed at different times using different library preparation protocols to rule out contamination. The investigation overall reported the following: Because the same donors could not be followed over many years, the conclusions depended on cross-sectional statistical analysis. Zero-insertion analyses could be partly confounded by invariant T cells such as MAIT and iNKT, although diverse VJ usage argued against such confounding for most clonotypes. Compared with coincidental sharing between unrelated individuals, an excess of low generation-probability sequences was observed among out-of-frame TCR alpha sequences shared between twins. In monozygotic twins, recombination models systematically underestimated out-of-frame TCR alpha sharing, but the models matched the sharing seen between unrelated individuals. A weaker excess of twin sharing was found in beta out-of-frame sequences because the signal-to-noise ratio was lowered by fewer shared sequences. Fewer insertions were carried by abundant cord blood beta clonotypes, a similar but weaker trend appeared in young adult naive repertoires, and no such trend appeared in memory repertoires.

From the cysteine through the phenylalanine, the CDR3 covers 14 amino acids. CDR3 DNA is the only sequence kept; it has 42 bases, read in frame from the first base. Reading the germline V gene gives CDR1 SGHRS and CDR2 YFSETQ. The V and J ends are trimmed by 2 bases and 4 bases, leaving 12 bases between them. Every donor was a healthy Caucasian. Three pairs of female monozygotic twins, all aged roughly 18 to 29 years, were included in the twin cohort. Peripheral blood mononuclear cells were used as the source from which RNA for TCR libraries was isolated. Library prep was done by 5' RACE. Sequencing was carried out with an Illumina HiSeq 2000. A universal primer binding site was added through template switching, and the final cDNA carried a unique molecular identifier so that TCR cDNA molecules could be counted accurately. Specific primers in the conserved constant-segment region were used to synthesize first-strand cDNA for TCR alpha and beta chains. To control for contamination, every cDNA library was double barcoded, receiving both a SMART-Mk sample barcode and Illumina barcodes. TruSeq adapter sequences and Illumina sample barcodes were added in two successive PCR steps. TCR alpha and beta cDNA libraries were sequenced on the Illumina HiSeq platform with custom primers. Regarding the original processing steps: Unique molecular identifiers were extracted from raw reads with MiGEC, and CDR3 positions were determined with MiXCR. Recombination models were inferred per individual with the repgenHMM and IGoR tools using an EM algorithm. The analysis of shared clonotypes was done with the tcR package in R, with sharing normalized by the product of cloneset sizes. To study raw recombination free of thymic and clonal selection effects, out-of-frame nonproductive sequences were analyzed. TCRdb handled the public reads itself, with Q25 trimming in fastp and clone calling in MiXCR, and kept productive beta chains. Merged by CDR3 protein, the rows form single entries marked with the most common genes and DNA. These V and J calls derive from TCRdb rather than the authors' analysis. This sample lists approximately 700,000 distinct CDR3 sequences; around a sixth were detected once. The ten largest clones represent roughly 13% of the sample.

This same sample was also taken into another study, of T cells expressing NK-cell markers. That second report states: In sorted CD3+CD56+NKG2C+, CD3+CD56+NKG2C- and CD3+CD56-NKG2C+ T-cell subsets from about 8 donors, TCR beta-chain repertoires were profiled. Of the eight sequenced donors, seven were found to be HCMV-seropositive and one was found to be HCMV-seronegative. In several experiments an anti-gammadeltaTCR antibody was added to restrict sorting to alphabetaTCR-expressing T cells. In roughly 6 donors, the dominant CD3+CD56+NKG2C+ clonotypes ranked among the top 10 CD8+ clonotypes, making up about 1.0-7.5% of CD8+ T cells. Those dominant clonotypes were again the most abundant among CD3+CD56-NKG2C+ cells in several donors, at about 25-60.1%. It remained unclear whether the expanded NKG2C-expressing T cell clones were specific for HCMV antigens. All eight donors whose samples were sequenced were randomly selected healthy volunteers, three of them men and five women. To determine HCMV serostatus, a commercial ELISA kit was used to detect HCMV-specific IgG in serum. Bulk peripheral blood T-cell repertoires were additionally sequenced from unsorted PBMC for several donors. MIGEC was used to demultiplex reads and group the reads by UMI, and MiTCR was used to assemble and quantify clonotypes. To remove erroneous sequences, TCR cDNA sequences were retained only when supported by two or more reads. The tcR package was used for downstream repertoire analysis, with clonotypes matched between fractions based on CDR3 nucleotide sequence plus V segment. VDJmatch was used to annotate antigen specificity against VDJdb, with one amino acid substitution in CDR3 permitted.

This TCR came from a young woman in good health. The sequencing input was PBMCs. The V and J genes are TRBV5-1 and TRBJ2-5; TRBD2 is a weak D gene call, 5 bases matching. The bases read TGCGCCAGCAGCTTAGCGGCTGTAAGAGAGACCCAGTACTTC. Translated, this is CASSLAAVRETQYF.